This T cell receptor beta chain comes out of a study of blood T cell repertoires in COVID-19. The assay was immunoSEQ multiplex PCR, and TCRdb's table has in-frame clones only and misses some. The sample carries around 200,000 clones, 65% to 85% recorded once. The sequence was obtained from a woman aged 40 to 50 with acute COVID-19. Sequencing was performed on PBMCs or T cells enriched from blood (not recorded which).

CDR3 amino acids: CASSLKGQRNTIYF. Here the CDR3 DNA reads TGTGCCAGCAGTTTGAAGGGGCAGCGAAACACCATATATTTT. This chain links TRBV6-2 or TRBV6-3 with TRBJ1-3; maybe TRBD1 (5 bases). CDR1 and CDR2 (germline): MNHEY, SVGEGT. Trimming left V 4 bases short and J 5 bases short, with 12 bases between. The CDR3 runs 14 residues.